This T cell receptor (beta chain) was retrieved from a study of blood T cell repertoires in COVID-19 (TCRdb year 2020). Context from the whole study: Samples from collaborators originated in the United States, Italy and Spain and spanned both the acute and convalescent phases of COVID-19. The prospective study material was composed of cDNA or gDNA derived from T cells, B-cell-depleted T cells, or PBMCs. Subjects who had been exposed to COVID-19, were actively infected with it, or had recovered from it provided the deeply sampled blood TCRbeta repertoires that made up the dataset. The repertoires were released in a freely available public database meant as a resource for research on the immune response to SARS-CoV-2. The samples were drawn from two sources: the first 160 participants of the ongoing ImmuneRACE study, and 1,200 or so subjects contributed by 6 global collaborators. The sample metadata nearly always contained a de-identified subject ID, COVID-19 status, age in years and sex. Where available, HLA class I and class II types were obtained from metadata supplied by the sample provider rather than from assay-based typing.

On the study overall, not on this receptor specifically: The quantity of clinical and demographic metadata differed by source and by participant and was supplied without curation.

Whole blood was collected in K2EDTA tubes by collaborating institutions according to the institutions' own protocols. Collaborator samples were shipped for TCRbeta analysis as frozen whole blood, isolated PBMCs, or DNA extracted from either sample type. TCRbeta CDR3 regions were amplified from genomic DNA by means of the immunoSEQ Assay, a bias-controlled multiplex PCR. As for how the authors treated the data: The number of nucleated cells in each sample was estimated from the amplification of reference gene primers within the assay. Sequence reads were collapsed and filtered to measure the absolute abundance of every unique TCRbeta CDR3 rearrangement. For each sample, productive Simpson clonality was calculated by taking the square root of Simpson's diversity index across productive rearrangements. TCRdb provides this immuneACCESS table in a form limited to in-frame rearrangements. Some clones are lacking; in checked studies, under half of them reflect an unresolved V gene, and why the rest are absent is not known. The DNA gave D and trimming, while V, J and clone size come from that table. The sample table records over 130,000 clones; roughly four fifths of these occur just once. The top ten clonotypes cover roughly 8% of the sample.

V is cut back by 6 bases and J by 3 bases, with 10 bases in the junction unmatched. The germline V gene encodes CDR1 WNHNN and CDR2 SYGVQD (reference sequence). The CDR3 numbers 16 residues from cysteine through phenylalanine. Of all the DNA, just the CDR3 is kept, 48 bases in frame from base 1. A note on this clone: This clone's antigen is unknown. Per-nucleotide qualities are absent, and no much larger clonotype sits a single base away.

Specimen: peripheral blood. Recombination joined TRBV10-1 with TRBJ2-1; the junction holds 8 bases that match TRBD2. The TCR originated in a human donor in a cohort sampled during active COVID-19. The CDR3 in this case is CASSSVEAGDYNEQFF. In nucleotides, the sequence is TGCGCCAGCAGCTCCGTTGAAGCGGGGGACTACAATGAGCAGTTCTTC.